This TCR beta chain was recovered during a study of cytomegalovirus exposure and HLA in healthy donors (dated by TCRdb to 2016 to 2017). The study in broad terms: An earlier analysis of 587 of the donors reported over 250 Gb of sequence data and around 120 million unique TCR beta sequences obtained from some 200 million T cells. An early release covering just under 650 HLA-typed donors comprised approximately 290 gigabases of sequencing data and around 80 million unique TCR sequences. Among the roughly 370 genotyped donors, around 81% belonged to the genetic ancestry cluster associated with self-reported Caucasian donors. The study aimed to test whether signatures of past pathogen exposure could be identified by cataloging public T cell receptors. The study used immunosequencing to profile the T cell repertoires of more than 650 subjects and linked those repertoires to cytomegalovirus serostatus. Besides the first cohort of 500 to 700 subjects, a separate validation cohort made up of 90 to 150 different subjects was used. The study combined high-throughput TCR immunosequencing, statistical association of individual TCRs with disease status, and machine learning to predict cytomegalovirus infection status. To study patterns of TCR occurrence, a later analysis re-analyzed previously published TCR beta repertoires from 666 donors and added high-resolution HLA genotyping. In the later analysis, no new phenotypic data were used to find candidate immune exposures; instead, reliance was placed on TCR beta sequences and their occurrence across donors. An earlier analysis of nearly 600 of the donors applied high-throughput TCR beta sequencing to assess whether each TCR beta V gene segment acted as functional or pseudogenic. Donor age, sex, ethnicity and CMV serostatus were compiled alongside the repertoire data. A later genetic analysis took genome-wide SNP genotypes for about 55% of the 666 donors and used that subset as a discovery cohort. All discovery cohort repertoires had been generated using a single sequencing platform. Both class I and class II loci were covered by HLA typing, at four-digit resolution. Typing coverage differed by locus: A, B, C, DRB1 and DQB1 were typed in roughly 629-640 donors, DQA1 in about 560, DPA1 in approximately 610, and DPB1 in approximately 450. Roughly 5 DR-DQ haplotypes were handled as single units for association and clustering, since linkage in the cohort was strong. Among some 410 genotyped donors of the cohort, an average of about 240,000 unique TCR beta nucleotide sequences was sequenced per donor, of which roughly 18% were non-productive.

The library relied on the immunoSEQ multiplex PCR assay. For the multiplex PCR, a mixture combining 60 forward primers for TCR Vbeta segments and 13 reverse primers for TCR Jbeta segments was used. The CDR3 region of rearranged TCR beta genes was amplified from genomic DNA with a multiplex PCR assay. Amplified TCR beta libraries were sequenced as 87-base-pair reads on the Illumina HiSeq System. Regarding the original processing steps: Across the 700 or so repertoires, a later analysis counted about 81 million unique TCR beta chains, roughly 11 million of which were shared by at least two donors. A nearest-neighbor algorithm error-corrected the raw reads and collapsed the reads into unique sequences, merging closely related sequences to remove PCR and sequencing errors. To assign V, D and J gene segments, CDR3 sequences were aligned to IMGT reference sequences. For a sequence to be retained, a match of at least six nucleotides was required to both a V gene segment and a J gene segment. Rearrangements were called productive when the CDR3 lacked stop codons and stayed in frame with V and J; all others were non-productive. CDR3 was defined according to IMGT convention as the region running from the second conserved V-encoded cysteine to the conserved J-encoded phenylalanine. Sequences without an unambiguous match to a single V gene segment were excluded from the earlier analysis of about 640 of the donors. An earlier analysis of a few hundred of the donors called V segments functional above 56.7% productive rearrangements and segregating when the between-donor standard deviation exceeded 5%. A statistical classification framework was built for diagnosing cytomegalovirus status from the catalog of TCR beta chain sequences. A later analysis assigned V and J genes by comparing TCR nucleotide sequences with IMGT/GENE-DB human TR gene sequences. In a later analysis, CDR3 sequences and most-parsimonious VDJ recombination scenarios were assigned using the TCRdist pipeline. In a later analysis, every TCR beta chain was defined by the combination of its CDR3 amino acid sequence and its V-gene family, and reads without a unique V-gene family were dropped. A later analysis removed nearly 600 highly shared, low-generation-probability nucleotide sequences to deal with suspected cross-contamination and a sequencing artifact. In a later analysis, a clonal expansion index for each public chain was calculated from normalized within-repertoire ranks of inferred template counts. A later analysis computed generation probabilities with a VDJ recombination model fitted to out-of-frame rearrangements, and checked the results against IGoR. A later analysis scored TCR-TCR, TCR-HLA and TCR-CMV co-occurrence with hypergeometric tests, applying a repertoire-size bias correction to TCR pairs. To estimate false discovery rates, a later analysis permuted the HLA or CMV assignments 20 times. A later analysis grouped co-occurring TCRs with DBSCAN, adding TCRdist sequence similarity when clustering within HLA-allele-positive subsets. Repertoires with fewer than 30,000 or more than 120,000 public chains were left out of co-occurrence clustering, as were several repertoires with anomalous nucleotide sharing. TCRdb holds this immuneACCESS table with in-frame rearrangements only. Some clones are missing; in checked studies, unresolved V genes explain under half, and the rest has no known cause. D and trimming were read from the DNA, whereas the V and J calls and clone size are those reported in that table. This sample holds fewer than 250,000 clones; around 86% were observed only once. The ten largest clones represent more than 8.5% of the sample.

CDR3 length: 14 amino acids, cysteine to phenylalanine. The entry retains the CDR3 DNA only, 42 bases that are in frame from base 1. According to the germline V gene (reference sequence), CDR1 reads LNHNV and CDR2 reads YYDKDF. V loses 0 bases of germline sequence and J loses 1 base, and the interval between the two ends is 5 bases. In regard to this clone: No cognate antigen has been identified for it. Base qualities are missing; no much larger clone stands one base away.

The cohort was made up of 500 to 850 healthy bone marrow donors. All cohort members were sampled while nominally healthy, although unrecorded immune exposures were likely present. The donor tested CMV seropositive, placing the donor among the roughly 300 seropositive members of the cohort. A peripheral blood sample was collected from each donor, and TCR beta sequencing was performed on peripheral blood mononuclear cells. Genomic DNA extraction from the blood cell samples was performed with the Qiagen DNeasy Blood Extraction Kit. Paper-wide results and their limitations: Roughly 15 rarely observed V segments, including chromosome 9 orphons, were excluded from the earlier analysis of just under 600 of the donors because counts were too low. Assigning TCR associations to individual alleles was difficult when HLA alleles, especially DR and DQ, strongly co-occurred. Linkage disequilibrium might explain the correlated functional status among segregating V segments, but an unknown experimental factor could not be ruled out. According to a later analysis, TCR association rates differed among HLA loci, with DRB1 alleles showing the most associated TCRs and HLA-C alleles showing the fewest. According to a later genetic analysis, donors in an Asian-associated ancestry cluster had fewer N-insertions in productive TCRs than the approximately 630-donor mean. At a false discovery rate of 0.05, a later analysis linked about 17,000 TCR beta sequences to specific HLA alleles. Because the 87-base-pair reads could not distinguish some IMGT-functional V segments, including TRBV6-2 and TRBV6-3, those segments were excluded. A cluster of highly shared sequence variants was judged likely to be a technical artifact of the sequencing pipeline. The presence/absence analyses assumed that sequencing depth was roughly uniform across donors, and that assumption may not be true. In the study, 150 to 200 TCR beta chains were listed as associated with cytomegalovirus. For the cohort, immune exposure information was limited to CMV serostatus. It was suggested by the authors that the approach could potentially be generalized to other disease states and immunological phenotypes. Broadly in line with IMGT annotations, most TCR beta V segments showed up in productive rearrangements about 90% or about 30% of the time in an earlier analysis of approximately 640 of the donors. A few of the identified cytomegalovirus-associated TCR beta chains were confirmed in vitro to be specific for cytomegalovirus antigens. Cytomegalovirus status was reported to be diagnosed by the classifier with high specificity and sensitivity in both the original and validation cohorts. A later analysis found that HLA-associated TCR beta chains were more clonally expanded and had lower generation probabilities than equally common non-associated chains. In a later genetic analysis, a missense DCLRE1C variant was associated with V-gene and J-gene trimming of TCR beta chains, and the association was replicated in an independent cohort. While some public TCRs were present in many individuals, most TCR sequences turned up only very rarely across donors. This cohort had only TCR beta chains sequenced, and the lack of alpha or paired-chain data limited which features could be detected. HLA typing was unavailable for some donors at each locus, so association tests used only the typed subset. In a later analysis, several top co-occurrence clusters were reported to appear linked to parvovirus B19, influenza, CMV and Epstein-Barr virus. A later analysis found that most CMV-associated TCR beta chains appeared HLA-restricted, with HLA associations seemingly driven largely by CMV exposure. A further reported finding was that TCR beta sequences accurately predicted the HLA-A and HLA-B alleles for most subjects in the first cohort.

The sequencing input was PBMCs. The sequence was obtained from a woman aged 45-59 years in good health and CMV-seropositive. The sequence is built from TRBV15 and TRBJ2-3, with the D gene call left open. In nucleotide form, the sequence is TGTGCCACCAGCAGAGACTACGGCACAGATACGCAGTATTTT. It encodes CATSRDYGTDTQYF.